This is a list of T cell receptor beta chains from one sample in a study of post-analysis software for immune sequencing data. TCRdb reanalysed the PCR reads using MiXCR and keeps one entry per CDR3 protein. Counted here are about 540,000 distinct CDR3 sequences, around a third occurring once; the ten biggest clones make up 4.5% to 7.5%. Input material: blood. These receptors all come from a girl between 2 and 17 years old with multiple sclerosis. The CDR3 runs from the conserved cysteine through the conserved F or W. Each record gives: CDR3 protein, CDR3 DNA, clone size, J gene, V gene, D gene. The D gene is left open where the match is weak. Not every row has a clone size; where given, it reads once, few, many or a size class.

cdr3_aa: CAISESPSSYEQYF
cdr3_nt: TGTGCCATCAGTGAGTCCCCGAGCTCCTACGAGCAGTACTTC
clone_size: -
j_call: TRBJ2-7
v_call: TRBV10-3
d_call: -

cdr3_aa: CASSEGRASNQPQHF
cdr3_nt: TGCGCCAGCAGTGAAGGCAGGGCTAGCAATCAGCCCCAGCATTTT
clone_size: -
j_call: TRBJ1-5
v_call: TRBV10-2
d_call: -

cdr3_aa: CSARVRLAGETNDEQFF
cdr3_nt: TGCAGTGCTAGAGTCCGACTAGCGGGGGAAACGAACGATGAGCAGTTCTTC
clone_size: once
j_call: TRBJ2-1
v_call: TRBV20-1
d_call: TRBD2

cdr3_aa: CASSLGARTGVHEQFF
cdr3_nt: TGCGCCAGCAGCTTAGGAGCGCGGACGGGGGTCCATGAGCAGTTCTTC
clone_size: few
j_call: TRBJ2-1
v_call: TRBV5-1
d_call: -

cdr3_aa: CASSLAGQGWDEQFF
cdr3_nt: TGTGCCAGCAGCTTAGCGGGACAGGGGTGGGATGAGCAGTTCTTC
clone_size: -
j_call: TRBJ2-1
v_call: TRBV11-2
d_call: TRBD1

cdr3_aa: CASSLGADSFYGCTF
cdr3_nt: TGTGCCAGCAGCTTAGGTGCAGACAGTTTCTATGGCTGCACCTTC
clone_size: -
j_call: TRBJ1-2
v_call: TRBV11-2
d_call: -

cdr3_aa: CASSRQGVDEQFF
cdr3_nt: TGTGCCAGCAGTAGACAGGGGGTGGATGAGCAGTTCTTC
clone_size: -
j_call: TRBJ2-1
v_call: TRBV6-5
d_call: TRBD1

cdr3_aa: CSVGGPRLSKRYYEQYF
cdr3_nt: TGCAGCGTTGGGGGACCCCGACTGAGTAAAAGGTACTACGAGCAGTACTTC
clone_size: few
j_call: TRBJ2-7
v_call: TRBV29-1
d_call: -

cdr3_aa: CASSQGGQGRETQYF
cdr3_nt: TGTGCCAGCAGCCAAGGCGGACAGGGAAGGGAGACCCAGTACTTC
clone_size: few
j_call: TRBJ2-5
v_call: TRBV3-1
d_call: TRBD1

cdr3_aa: CASSFGTSGGPFQETQYF
cdr3_nt: TGTGCCAGCAGCTTCGGGACTAGCGGGGGGCCATTCCAAGAGACCCAGTACTTC
clone_size: few
j_call: TRBJ2-5
v_call: TRBV11-2
d_call: TRBD2

cdr3_aa: CASSALGVGTQYF
cdr3_nt: TGTGCCAGCAGCGCCCTCGGGGTGGGCACGCAGTATTTT
clone_size: -
j_call: TRBJ2-3
v_call: TRBV7-8
d_call: -

cdr3_aa: CASSYFSGDQPQHF
cdr3_nt: TGTGCCAGCAGTTACTTTAGCGGGGATCAGCCCCAGCATTTT
clone_size: -
j_call: TRBJ1-5
v_call: TRBV6-5
d_call: -

cdr3_aa: CASSLALAGFNEQFF
cdr3_nt: TGCGCCAGCAGCTTGGCTCTAGCGGGTTTCAATGAGCAGTTCTTC
clone_size: -
j_call: TRBJ2-1
v_call: TRBV5-1
d_call: TRBD2

cdr3_aa: CASRQTGWDATNEKLFF
cdr3_nt: TGTGCCAGCAGGCAGACAGGGTGGGACGCAACTAATGAAAAACTGTTTTTT
clone_size: -
j_call: TRBJ1-4
v_call: TRBV6-1
d_call: TRBD1

cdr3_aa: CASSPRQGRSTDTQYF
cdr3_nt: TGTGCCAGCAGCCCCAGACAGGGGAGGAGCACAGATACGCAGTATTTT
clone_size: -
j_call: TRBJ2-3
v_call: TRBV5-6
d_call: TRBD1

cdr3_aa: CASSQDAGVGYTF
cdr3_nt: TGTGCCAGCAGCCAGGATGCAGGGGTTGGCTACACCTTC
clone_size: -
j_call: TRBJ1-2
v_call: TRBV3-1
d_call: -